The 26 T cell receptor beta chains reported below all come from one sample, sequenced in a study of cytomegalovirus exposure and HLA in healthy donors. Here immunoSEQ multiplex PCR was the method, and the copy in TCRdb shows in-frame clones only, minus some. The sample shows 110,000 to 150,000 clones, about 91% of them seen only once. The sample consisted of PBMCs. These receptors came from a woman aged 18-29 years in good health and CMV-seropositive.

This clone was picked up one time. This rearrangement joins TRBV19 to TRBJ2-6; D is unresolved. The V end was cut by 6 bases, the J end by 0 bases, with 12 bases between. Germline CDR1 is LNHDA and CDR2 is SQIVND (reference sequence). The CDR3 runs to 16 residues. CDR3 protein: CASRPVLVSGANVLTF. The CDR3 DNA reads TGTGCCAGTAGACCGGTGTTGGTCTCTGGGGCCAACGTCCTGACTTTC.

In DNA form, the CDR3 reads TGCAGCGTTGAGGGACTAGCCTACCTCGGCTCCTACAATGAGCAGTTCTTC. The encoded protein is CSVEGLAYLGSYNEQFF. This rearrangement joins TRBV29-1 to TRBJ2-1; 9 bases map to TRBD2. CDR1 and CDR2 (germline): SQVTM, ANQGSEA. CDR3 size: 17 residues. V was pared by 3 bases and J by 0 bases, with 9 bases of the junction left unmatched.

The J gene is TRBJ2-2, the V gene TRBV5-1; D call uncertain. Trimming pared 3 bases from V and 1 base from J, leaving 10 bases between. CDR3 size: 15 residues. CDR1 and CDR2 from the germline V gene are SGHRS and YFSETQ. The CDR3 coding sequence is TGCGCCAGCAGCTACCTAGGAGTGAACACCGGGGAGCTGTTTTTT. This translates into CASSYLGVNTGELFF.

V usage is TRBV28 and J usage is TRBJ1-2; tentatively, D is TRBD1 (5 bases). Germline CDR1 is MDHEN and CDR2 is SYDVKM. V was cut by 5 bases and J by 5 bases, with 12 bases left in between. The CDR3 spans 13 residues. CDR3 protein: CASSERRVYGYTF. Here the CDR3 DNA reads TGTGCCAGCAGTGAACGCAGGGTATATGGCTACACCTTC.

The V call is TRBV20-1, the J call TRBJ1-1, with unresolved D. This CDR3 contains 11 residues. The ends were cut back, 3 bases at V and 11 bases at J, with 13 bases in the middle. Per the germline V gene, CDR1 is DFQATT and CDR2 is SNEGSKA (reference sequence). CDR3 nucleotide sequence: TGCAGTGCTAGTGGCAGGAGGGCTGCTTTCTTT. It translates to CSASGRRAAFF.

The chain joins TRBV5-1 to TRBJ2-1; D is possibly TRBD2 (6 bases). In germline, CDR1 is SGHRS, CDR2 YFSETQ. This CDR3 spans 16 amino acids. The V end lost 0 bases, the J end lost 8 bases, and 18 bases lay between the germline ends. The CDR3 reads CASSLGAEASVDEQFF. The CDR3, as DNA: TGCGCCAGCAGCTTGGGGGCGGAGGCTAGCGTTGATGAGCAGTTCTTC. The full variable domain, rest sourced from reference TRBV5-1 and TRBJ2-1, is KAGVTQTPRYLIKTRGQQVTLSCSPISGHRSVSWYQQTPGQGLQFLFEYFSETQRNKGNFPGRFSGRQFSNSRSEMNVSTLELGDSALYLCASSLGAEASVDEQFFGPGTRLTVL.

The chain joins TRBV18 to TRBJ2-1, with D possibly matching TRBD2 (5 bases). Germline CDR1 is KGHSH and CDR2 is LQKENI. Trimming took 6 bases from V and 2 from J, leaving 11 bases between them. The CDR3 is 14 amino acids. The CDR3 DNA follows: TGTGCCAGCTCTCGTTCCGGGACCTACAATGAGCAGTTCTTC. Residues: CASSRSGTYNEQFF.

The chain joins TRBV10-3 to TRBJ2-5; D is unresolved. Germline V CDR1 and CDR2: ENHRY, SYGVKD. Trimming removed 0 bases from V and 5 bases from J, with 4 bases in between. The CDR3 length is 12 residues. This CDR3 is CAISESRETQYF. CDR3 DNA sequence: TGTGCCATCAGTGAGTCGAGGGAGACCCAGTACTTC.

This chain connects TRBV7-8 to TRBJ1-3; D is unclear. CDR1 is SGHVS, CDR2 FQNEAQ, per germline. Trimming cost V 6 bases and J 1 base, with 7 bases left between them. The CDR3 length is 13 residues. The CDR3 DNA sequence: TGTGCCAGCAGGGCCTCGTCTGGAAACACCATATATTTT. It codes for CASRASSGNTIYF.

In its sample, this clone was seen once. The chain recombines TRBV5-1 with TRBJ2-3; D may be TRBD2 (6 bases). Germline V gene lookup returns CDR1 SGHRS and CDR2 YFSETQ. V was shortened by 4 bases and J by 0 bases, with 15 bases between the two germline ends. The CDR3 length is 16 residues. The CDR3 region has the DNA TGCGCCAGCAGCCCCAACCCAGGGACTAGCACAGATACGCAGTATTTT. It specifies CASSPNPGTSTDTQYF.

The J gene is TRBJ1-2, the V gene TRBV19; D gene uncertain. CDR1 LNHDA and CDR2 SQIVND come from the germline V gene (reference sequence). The V end was cut by 0 bases, the J end by 8 bases, with 13 bases between. CDR3 size: 14 residues. The CDR3 protein is CASSIENSAGGYTF. CDR3 nucleotide sequence: TGTGCCAGTAGTATAGAAAATAGTGCGGGCGGCTACACCTTC.

The gene calls are TRBV18 and TRBJ1-5; tentative D call: TRBD1 (6 bases). Looked up from germline, CDR1 is KGHSH and CDR2 is LQKENI. This CDR3 spans 18 amino acids. The ends were cut back, 0 bases at V and 0 bases at J, with 15 bases in the middle. CDR3 region: CASSPPAGDLYSNQPQHF. CDR3 bases: TGTGCCAGCTCACCACCAGCAGGGGATCTTTATAGCAATCAGCCCCAGCATTTT. The complete variable domain, with remaining parts taken from reference TRBV18 and TRBJ1-5, reads NAGVMQNPRHLVRRRGQEARLRCSPMKGHSHVYWYRQLPEEGLKFMVYLQKENIIDESGMPKERFSAEFPKEGPSILRIQQVVRGDSAAYFCASSPPAGDLYSNQPQHFGDGTRLSIL.

The chain is built from TRBV29-1 and TRBJ1-2, with D perhaps matching TRBD1 (5 bases). Looked up from germline, CDR1 is SQVTM and CDR2 is ANQGSEA. Trimming removed 6 bases from V and 4 bases from J, with 9 bases in between. The CDR3 runs 11 residues. The CDR3, as DNA: TGCAGCGTAAAGACAGTCTATGGCTACACCTTC. It specifies CSVKTVYGYTF.

The chain combines TRBV4-1 with TRBJ1-4, with TRBD1 identical over 9 bases. The J segment lost 6 bases and the V segment lost 2 bases, leaving 4 bases of the junction unmatched. This CDR3 is built from 15 residues. Germline V gives CDR1 MGHRA, CDR2 YSYEKL. This CDR3 is CASSQSRDRDEKLFF. The CDR3 bases are TGCGCCAGCAGCCAATCCCGGGACAGGGATGAAAAACTGTTTTTT.

In this sample, this clone turned up once. The V gene is TRBV4-1, the J gene TRBJ2-7, with D possibly being TRBD2 (6 bases). V dropped 1 base and J dropped 0 bases, with 10 bases sitting between them. The V gene's germline CDR1 is MGHRA and CDR2 YSYEKL. CDR3 length: 15 amino acids. CDR3 sequence (DNA): TGCGCCAGCAGCCAAGTCATGGAGGGCTCCTACGAGCAGTACTTC. Translating it yields CASSQVMEGSYEQYF.

J is TRBJ2-1 and V is TRBV11-2; the D is unclear. CDR1 is SGHAT, CDR2 FQNNGV, per germline. The CDR3 has 16 amino acids. Trimming stripped 2 bases from V and 5 bases from J, with 16 bases between. CDR3 amino acids: CASSLKVVQRDNEQFF. The CDR3 bases are TGTGCCAGCAGCTTAAAAGTCGTCCAACGAGACAATGAGCAGTTCTTC.

The genes are TRBV28 and TRBJ2-7; D is ambiguous. CDR1 is MDHEN, CDR2 SYDVKM, per germline. CDR3 length equals 12 residues. Trimming took 5 bases from V and 10 from J, leaving 15 bases between them. The CDR3 loop is CASSRYSGIQYF. The CDR3 DNA sequence: TGTGCCAGCAGTCGATATTCAGGTATCCAGTACTTC. The whole variable domain, remainder taken from reference TRBV28 and TRBJ2-7, is DVKVTQSSRYLVKRTGEKVFLECVQDMDHENMFWYRQDPGLGLRLIYFSYDVKMKEKGDIPEGYSVSREKKERFSLILESASTNQTSMYLCASSRYSGIQYFGPGTRLTVT.

The rearrangement uses TRBV18 and TRBJ1-6; D is possibly TRBD1 (5 bases). There are 16 residues in the CDR3. Germline V gene data show CDR1 as KGHSH and CDR2 as LQKENI. V was shortened by 6 bases and J by 0 bases, with 12 bases between the two germline ends. CDR3 loop: CASSLGGGSYNSPLHF. CDR3 coding DNA: TGTGCCAGCTCGCTGGGCGGGGGCTCCTATAATTCACCCCTCCACTTT.

The rearrangement uses TRBV4-2 and TRBJ2-7; TRBD2 agrees at 12 bases. Unmatched junction bases numbered 10, after V lost 4 bases and J lost 0 bases. The CDR3 has 18 amino acids. Germline assignment: CDR1 LGHNA and CDR2 YNFKEQ. DNA of the CDR3: TGTGCCAGCAGCCTTAAACTAGCGGGGGGCGCTAGCTCCTACGAGCAGTACTTC. This encodes CASSLKLAGGASSYEQYF.

The chain couples TRBV28 to TRBJ2-1, with 7 bases identical to TRBD2. In germline, CDR1 is MDHEN, CDR2 SYDVKM. The junction had 5 bases not matched to a gene; V was cut back by 5 bases and J by 4 bases. This CDR3 is 14 amino acids long. In nucleotides, the CDR3 is TGTGCCAGCAGTCCGGGGGGTAGGTACAATGAGCAGTTCTTC. Protein sequence: CASSPGGRYNEQFF.

This clone has a handful of counts. The chain joins TRBV4-3 to TRBJ2-5, with 15 bases fitting TRBD2. Trimming removed 5 bases from V and 5 bases from J; junction bases left unmatched: 6. The CDR3 spans 16 residues. The germline CDR1 and CDR2 sequences are LGHNA and YSLEER. The CDR3 sequence: CASSWGLAGGGETQYF. CDR3 nucleotide sequence: TGCGCCAGCAGCTGGGGACTAGCGGGGGGTGGGGAGACCCAGTACTTC.

The J gene is TRBJ2-1, the V gene TRBV28; TRBD2 aligns across 15 bases. Germline V gene sequence: CDR1 MDHEN, CDR2 SYDVKM. CDR3 size: 14 residues. V lost 11 bases, J lost 8 bases, and 7 bases stayed unmatched. For the CDR3, the DNA is TGTGCCGGGAGGACTAGCGGGAGGGTCGATGAGCAGTTCTTC. Its translation: CAGRTSGRVDEQFF.

The rearrangement uses TRBV21-1 and TRBJ2-1; the D call TRBD2 from the table was never checked on the DNA. TRBV21-1 is listed as a pseudogene. The CDR3 is 17 amino acids. DNA of the CDR3: TGTGCCAGCAGCAGTGGGCCCCTAGCTCTTGGAGACAATGAGCAGTTCTTC. It translates to CASSSGPLALGDNEQFF.

This chain joins TRBV16 and TRBJ1-2; D uncertain. In germline, CDR1 is KGHSY, CDR2 FQNENV. The V gene lost 2 bases and the J gene lost 0 bases, with 10 bases spanning the gap. CDR3 length: 15 amino acids. CDR3 region: CASSQVSRTNYGYTF. CDR3 in DNA: TGTGCCAGCAGCCAAGTGTCTAGGACTAACTATGGCTACACCTTC.

V and J are TRBV7-9 and TRBJ1-5, with TRBD1 identical over 9 bases. V shed 3 bases, J shed 3 bases, and the junction held 6 bases outside the gene matches. This CDR3 has 16 amino acids. Germline V gene sequence: CDR1 SEHNR, CDR2 FQNEAQ (reference sequence). In nucleotides, the CDR3 is TGTGCCAGCAGCTTTGTGGACAGGGGAGACAATCAGCCCCAGCATTTT. This encodes CASSFVDRGDNQPQHF. The full variable domain, with the rest looked up from reference TRBV7-9 and TRBJ1-5, is DTGVSQNPRHKITKRGQNVTFRCDPISEHNRLYWYRQTLGQGPEFLTYFQNEAQLEKSRLLSDRFSAERPKGSFSTLEIQRTEQGDSAMYLCASSFVDRGDNQPQHFGDGTRLSIL.

The rearrangement uses TRBV30 and TRBJ1-1, with TRBD1 identical over 11 bases. The CDR3 runs to 14 residues. CDR1 is GTSNPN and CDR2 is SVGIG in the germline V gene (reference sequence). V was pared by 1 base and J by 8 bases, with 6 bases of the junction left unmatched. The CDR3 bases are TGTGCCTGGAGTGCTCCGGACAGGGGGCAAGAAGCTTTCTTT. Its protein is CAWSAPDRGQEAFF.